Presented here are 21 T cell receptor beta chains from one specimen sequenced in a study of cytomegalovirus exposure and HLA in healthy donors. PCR was performed using 60 Vbeta and 13 Jbeta primers. Generated by immunoSEQ multiplex PCR, the TCRdb table keeps only in-frame clones and is missing some. The sample lists fewer than 130,000 clones; 75% to 80% were seen once. The sample consisted of PBMCs. All receptors come from a woman in her thirties in good health and CMV-seronegative.

The chain joins TRBV28 to TRBJ1-5; a weak D match, TRBD1 (5 bases). The CDR3 is made up of 15 amino acids. The V and J ends lost 5 bases and 0 bases respectively, with 11 bases between them. Per germline, CDR1 MDHEN and CDR2 SYDVKM. The CDR3 sequence is CASSRQLYSNQPQHF. The CDR3 DNA is TGTGCCAGCAGTCGACAGCTTTATAGCAATCAGCCCCAGCATTTT.

V usage is TRBV19 and J usage is TRBJ1-6; tentative D call: TRBD1 (6 bases). Trimming took 4 bases from V and 10 from J, leaving 14 bases between them. Germline V lookup: CDR1 LNHDA, CDR2 SQIVND (reference sequence). This CDR3 spans 14 amino acids. The chain's CDR3 is CASSTWDTESPLHF. The CDR3 coding sequence is TGTGCCAGTAGTACCTGGGACACTGAATCACCCCTCCACTTT.

The CDR3 reads CAWSVLGNRGETQYF. CDR3 nucleotide sequence: TGTGCCTGGAGTGTACTCGGGAATCGCGGGGAGACCCAGTACTTC. The rearrangement uses TRBV30 and TRBJ2-5, with D possibly being TRBD2 (5 bases). Germline V lookup: CDR1 GTSNPN, CDR2 SVGIG (reference sequence). This CDR3 has 15 residues. V lost 0 bases, J lost 5 bases, and 16 bases lay in between.

The V and J genes are TRBV27 and TRBJ2-7; possibly TRBD2 for D (6 bases). This CDR3 is built from 15 residues. The germline V gene has CDR1 MNHEY and CDR2 SMNVEV (reference sequence). V gave up 5 bases and J gave up 3 bases, with 17 bases separating them. The CDR3 sequence is CASSLSAEGIYEQYF. CDR3 bases: TGTGCCAGCAGTCTCTCCGCGGAGGGTATCTACGAGCAGTACTTC.

J is TRBJ1-6 and V is TRBV4-3; 9 nucleotides agree with TRBD1. The germline V gene encodes CDR1 LGHNA and CDR2 YSLEER. V lost 1 base and J lost 5; bases outside the gene matches: 6. The CDR3 runs to 17 residues. This CDR3 is CASSQGVRTGDNSPLHF. The CDR3 DNA sequence: TGCGCCAGCAGCCAAGGGGTACGGACAGGGGATAATTCACCCCTCCACTTT.

This chain links TRBV4-1 with TRBJ1-4; D may be TRBD1 (5 bases). Germline V CDR1 and CDR2: MGHRA, YSYEKL. V gave up 1 base and J gave up 6 bases, with 15 bases separating them. The length of the CDR3 is 16 residues. CDR3 residues: CASSQGPRTSHEKLFF. The CDR3 DNA reads as TGCGCCAGCAGCCAAGGCCCCAGGACATCTCATGAAAAACTGTTTTTT.

V is TRBV23-1 and J is TRBJ1-1, with D perhaps TRBD1 (6 bases). TRBV23-1 is an ORF, and what it does is uncertain. The CDR3 runs 15 residues. Trimming removed 10 bases from V and 1 base from J, with 19 bases in between. CDR3 in amino acids: CATESGTLKNTEAFF. The DNA for the CDR3 is TGCGCCACGGAGTCCGGGACACTTAAGAACACTGAAGCTTTCTTT.

This chain uses TRBV28 with TRBJ1-1; D might be TRBD1 (5 bases). Trimming pared 6 bases from V and 2 bases from J, leaving 10 bases between. The germline gives CDR1 MDHEN, CDR2 SYDVKM. The CDR3 length is 13 residues. The CDR3 spells CASRQARNTEAFF. DNA for the CDR3: TGTGCCAGCAGACAGGCCCGAAACACTGAAGCTTTCTTT.

This chain uses TRBV30 with TRBJ2-1; D is uncertain. The V end was cut by 2 bases, the J end by 4 bases, with 9 bases between. There are 13 residues in the CDR3. Looked up from germline, CDR1 is GTSNPN and CDR2 is SVGIG (reference sequence). CDR3 amino acids: CAWSPQEYNEQFF. CDR3 nucleotide sequence: TGTGCCTGGAGTCCCCAGGAATACAATGAGCAGTTCTTC. The whole variable domain, filled in from reference TRBV30 and TRBJ2-1, reads SQTIHQWPATLVQPVGSPLSLECTVEGTSNPNLYWYRQAAGRGLQLLFYSVGIGQISSEVPQNLSASRPQDRQFILSSKKLLLSDSGFYLCAWSPQEYNEQFFGPGTRLTVL.

The chain couples TRBV19 to TRBJ1-6; 10 bases are shared with TRBD1. The CDR3 extends over 16 amino acids. The V gene's germline CDR1 is LNHDA and CDR2 SQIVND (reference sequence). After removal of 4 bases from V and 8 bases from J, the junction contained 8 bases not matched to a gene. The CDR3 DNA reads as TGTGCCAGTAGTAGCTCTCGGACAGGGGGGTATTCACCCCTCCACTTT. Its protein is CASSSSRTGGYSPLHF.

This clone was seen once. This rearrangement joins TRBV29-1 to TRBJ1-1; possibly TRBD1 for D (6 bases). The CDR3 has 16 amino acids. Germline-derived CDR1 and CDR2 are SQVTM and ANQGSEA. Deletions cut 5 bases from V and 10 bases from J, with 29 bases between. CDR3 sequence reads: CSVQKAETGTKAGAFF. CDR3 nucleotide sequence: TGCAGCGTTCAGAAGGCCGAGACAGGAACGAAAGCCGGAGCTTTCTTT.

This chain uses TRBV2 with TRBJ2-1, with a tentative D call TRBD2 (5 bases). V shed 7 bases and J shed 0 bases, with 13 bases lying between them. The CDR3 consists of 15 residues. Germline V gene sequence: CDR1 SNHLY, CDR2 FYNNEI. The CDR3 here is CASNPDRGSYNEQFF. The CDR3 DNA sequence: TGTGCCAGCAATCCCGACCGGGGCTCCTACAATGAGCAGTTCTTC.

This clone was picked up a small number of times. CDR3 region: CASSRTPYNEQFF. The CDR3 DNA reads as TGTGCCAGCAGCCGGACTCCCTACAATGAGCAGTTCTTC. J is TRBJ2-1 and V is TRBV6-1, with D tentatively TRBD2 (5 bases). This CDR3 region has 13 residues. Looked up from germline, CDR1 is MNHNS and CDR2 is SASEGT. The V end was cut by 6 bases, the J end by 2 bases, with 8 bases between.

The rearrangement uses TRBV7-9 and TRBJ2-1; the D gene is possibly TRBD2 (6 bases). The CDR3 sequence is 15 residues long. Trimming took 0 bases from V and 2 from J, leaving 8 bases between them. CDR1 is SEHNR, CDR2 FQNEAQ, per germline (reference sequence). The CDR3 loop reads CASSLASGTYNEQFF. The CDR3 DNA reads TGTGCCAGCAGCTTAGCTAGCGGCACCTACAATGAGCAGTTCTTC.

The rearrangement links TRBV7-3 to TRBJ2-2, with a tentative D call TRBD2 (5 bases). The V end lost 2 bases, the J end lost 4 bases, and 11 bases lay between the germline ends. This CDR3 has 15 residues. Looked up from germline, CDR1 is SGHTA and CDR2 is FQGTGA. This chain's CDR3 is CASSLLQRGTGELFF. CDR3 DNA sequence: TGTGCCAGCAGCTTACTTCAACGGGGCACCGGGGAGCTGTTTTTT.

The chain recombines TRBV4-3 with TRBJ2-7; TRBD1 might be the D (6 bases). This CDR3 contains 18 residues. The germline V and J ends were trimmed by 0 bases and 2 bases, with 20 bases remaining between them. Germline V gene sequence: CDR1 LGHNA, CDR2 YSLEER. CDR3 bases: TGCGCCAGCAGCCAAGAGGGCCAGGGGCCCACCTTTACCTACGAGCAGTACTTC. Residues: CASSQEGQGPTFTYEQYF.

The CDR3 DNA reads as TGCGCCAGCAGCCAAGAGGGAGCAGACCAAGAGACCCAGTACTTC. Its translation is CASSQEGADQETQYF. The chain employs TRBV4-1 and TRBJ2-5, with D perhaps matching TRBD2 (5 bases). The V gene's germline CDR1 is MGHRA and CDR2 YSYEKL. Trimming cost V 0 bases and J 0 bases, with 8 bases left between them. The CDR3 loop spans 15 amino acids.

About this clone itself: At one boundary the junction diverges from the germline segment, which might be a read error. The chain employs TRBV6-5 and TRBJ1-1; D is possibly TRBD1 (6 bases). This CDR3 contains 14 residues. The germline gives CDR1 MNHEY, CDR2 SVGAGI. CDR3 residues: CASSYGGANAEAFF. CDR3 in DNA: TGTGCCAGCAGTTACGGGGGCGCGAACGCTGAAGCTTTCTTT.

The sample holds a few counts of this clone. This rearrangement joins TRBV30 to TRBJ1-2; 7 bases line up with TRBD1. The CDR3 extends over 13 amino acids. V shed 3 bases and J 2 bases; nucleotides not matched to a gene: 3. CDR1 GTSNPN and CDR2 SVGIG come from the germline V gene (reference sequence). The CDR3 DNA is TGTGCCTGGAGCGCACAGGGGAACTATGGCTACACCTTC. Amino acid sequence: CAWSAQGNYGYTF.

This clone has just one count. This rearrangement joins TRBV9 to TRBJ2-2; TRBD1 is a possible D gene (5 bases). CDR1 is SGDLS and CDR2 is YYNGEE in the germline V gene. Between the trimmed V and J ends, which lost 2 bases and 6 bases, there was a span of 14 bases. The CDR3 sequence is 15 residues long. CDR3 region: CASSVKAGPAGELFF. The CDR3, as DNA: TGTGCCAGCAGCGTGAAGGCAGGGCCCGCCGGGGAGCTGTTTTTT.

This chain connects TRBV7-9 to TRBJ1-4, with TRBD1 matching over 10 bases. CDR3 size: 15 residues. With 5 bases clipped from V and 5 bases from J, the junction kept 5 bases outside the gene matches. Looked up from germline, CDR1 is SEHNR and CDR2 is FQNEAQ (reference sequence). The CDR3 DNA reads as TGTGCCAGCAGCCCTTGGACAGGGGGAAATGAAAAACTGTTTTTT. Translating gives CASSPWTGGNEKLFF.